This TCR beta chain appears in the sequencing data of a study of blood T cell repertoires in COVID-19 (dated by TCRdb to between 2020 and 2021). Concerning the study at large: Samples from collaborators originated in the United States, Italy and Spain and spanned both the acute and convalescent phases of COVID-19. The dataset comprised deeply sampled blood TCRbeta repertoires from subjects exposed to, actively infected with, or recovered from COVID-19. Sample metadata almost always included a de-identified subject ID, COVID-19 status, age in years and sex. Where available, HLA class I and class II types were obtained from metadata supplied by the sample provider rather than from assay-based typing. The repertoires were released in a freely available public database intended as a resource for research on the immune response to SARS-CoV-2. The prospective study material was composed of cDNA or gDNA derived from T cells, B-cell-depleted T cells, or PBMCs. The samples were drawn from the first 160 participants of the ongoing ImmuneRACE study and from 1,254 subjects provided by 6 global collaborators.

Overall study outcomes, separate from this receptor: The amount of clinical and demographic metadata varied by source and participant and was provided uncurated.

CDR1 and CDR2 (MNHEY, SMNVEV) derive from the germline V gene (reference sequence). Here V drops 6 bases and J drops 6 bases, and the junction holds 14 bases not matched to any gene. The CDR3 holds 16 amino acids from the cysteine to the phenylalanine. Only CDR3 DNA remains: 48 bases, in frame from the first base. Details on this clone: The specificity of this receptor is unknown. One base away there is no much larger clone; base qualities are not given.

The collaborating institutions used their own protocols to collect whole blood in K2EDTA tubes. For TCRbeta analysis, collaborator samples were shipped as frozen whole blood, as isolated PBMCs, or as DNA extracted from either sample type. The immunoSEQ Assay, a bias-controlled multiplex PCR, was used to amplify TCRbeta CDR3 regions from genomic DNA. For the original study's pipeline: Within the assay, amplification of reference gene primers was used to estimate how many nucleated cells each sample contained. Sequence reads were collapsed and filtered to measure the absolute abundance of every unique TCRbeta CDR3 rearrangement. For each sample, productive Simpson clonality was calculated as the square root of Simpson's diversity index over productive rearrangements. The clones in this table, taken by TCRdb from immuneACCESS, are in-frame only. Not every clone is retained; where verified, under half of the shortfall comes from an unresolved V gene, and the cause of the rest is unknown. V, J and clone size reflect that table, while D and trimming were determined from the DNA. For this sample there are around 310,000 clones; 88% appear just once. The ten largest account for about 3.9% of the sample.

The chain is assembled from TRBV27 and TRBJ2-7, and TRBD2 matches 10 of the central bases. The sequenced sample consisted of peripheral blood. The sequence was obtained from a woman aged 50 to 60 with active or convalescent COVID-19. The nucleotide sequence is TGTGCCAGCAGCCGTCTCTTGGCTAGCGGGAGTATCGAGCAGTACTTC. It encodes CASSRLLASGSIEQYF.